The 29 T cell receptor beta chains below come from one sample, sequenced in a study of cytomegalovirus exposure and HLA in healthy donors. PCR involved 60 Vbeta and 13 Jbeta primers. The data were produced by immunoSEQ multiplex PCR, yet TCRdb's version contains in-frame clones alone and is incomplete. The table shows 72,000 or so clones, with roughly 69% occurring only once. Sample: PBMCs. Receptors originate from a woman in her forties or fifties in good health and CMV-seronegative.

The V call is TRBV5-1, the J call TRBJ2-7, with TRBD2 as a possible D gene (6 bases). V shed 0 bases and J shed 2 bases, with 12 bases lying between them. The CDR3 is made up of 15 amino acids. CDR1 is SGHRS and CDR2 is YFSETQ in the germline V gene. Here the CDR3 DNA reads TGCGCCAGCAGCTTGGAGCCAGCGGGCCCCTACGAGCAGTACTTC. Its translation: CASSLEPAGPYEQYF.

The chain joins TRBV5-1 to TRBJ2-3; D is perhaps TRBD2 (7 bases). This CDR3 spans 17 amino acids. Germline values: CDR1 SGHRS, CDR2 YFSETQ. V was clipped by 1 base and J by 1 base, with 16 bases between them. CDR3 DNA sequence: TGCGCCAGCAGCTTGTTTTTGGGGGGGCCTCGCACAGATACGCAGTATTTT. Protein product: CASSLFLGGPRTDTQYF.

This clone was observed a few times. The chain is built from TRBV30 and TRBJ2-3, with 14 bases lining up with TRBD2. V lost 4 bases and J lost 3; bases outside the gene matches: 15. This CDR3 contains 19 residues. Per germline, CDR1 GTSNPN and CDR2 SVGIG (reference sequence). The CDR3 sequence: CAWTPGLAGVSPKTDTQYF. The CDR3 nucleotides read TGTGCCTGGACGCCGGGACTAGCGGGAGTCAGCCCCAAAACAGATACGCAGTATTTT.

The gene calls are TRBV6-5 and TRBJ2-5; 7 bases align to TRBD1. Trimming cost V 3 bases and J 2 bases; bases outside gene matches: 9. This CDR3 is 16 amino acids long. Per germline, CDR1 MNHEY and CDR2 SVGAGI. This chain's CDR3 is CASSYVVGTAQETQYF. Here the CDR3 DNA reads TGTGCCAGCAGTTATGTAGTTGGGACAGCTCAAGAGACCCAGTACTTC.

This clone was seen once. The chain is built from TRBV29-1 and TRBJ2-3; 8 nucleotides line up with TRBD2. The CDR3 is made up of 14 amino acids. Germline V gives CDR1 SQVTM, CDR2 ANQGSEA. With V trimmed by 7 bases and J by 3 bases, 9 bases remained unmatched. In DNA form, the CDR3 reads TGCAGCGCCGGGACTAGAGGAAGAACAGATACGCAGTATTTT. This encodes CSAGTRGRTDTQYF.

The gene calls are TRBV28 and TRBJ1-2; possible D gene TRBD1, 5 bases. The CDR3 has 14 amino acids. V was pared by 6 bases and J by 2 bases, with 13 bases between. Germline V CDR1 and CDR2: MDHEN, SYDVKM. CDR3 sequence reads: CASRGGGANYGYTF. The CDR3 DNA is TGTGCCAGCAGGGGAGGAGGGGCGAACTATGGCTACACCTTC.

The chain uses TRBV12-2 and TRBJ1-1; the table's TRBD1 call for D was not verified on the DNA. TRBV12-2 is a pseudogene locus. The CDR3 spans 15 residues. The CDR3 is CASRLARNMNTEAFF. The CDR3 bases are TGTGCAAGTCGCTTAGCCAGAAACATGAACACTGAAGCTTTCTTT.

The CDR3 DNA is TGTGCCAGCAGCGCCGTTCCGGCGGGAGGGGAGACCCAGTACTTC. This translates into CASSAVPAGGETQYF. The V and J genes are TRBV7-9 and TRBJ2-5, with 9 bases that match TRBD2. V shed 5 bases, J shed 5 bases, and the junction held 9 bases outside the gene matches. Germline V gives CDR1 SEHNR, CDR2 FQNEAQ (reference sequence). This CDR3 spans 15 amino acids.

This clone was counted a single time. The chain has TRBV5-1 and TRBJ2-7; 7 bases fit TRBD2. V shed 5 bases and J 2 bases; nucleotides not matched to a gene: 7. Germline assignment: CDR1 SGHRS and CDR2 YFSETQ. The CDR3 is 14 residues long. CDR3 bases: TGCGCCAGCAGTCGGGCTAGCGGAGCCTACGAGCAGTACTTC. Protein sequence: CASSRASGAYEQYF.

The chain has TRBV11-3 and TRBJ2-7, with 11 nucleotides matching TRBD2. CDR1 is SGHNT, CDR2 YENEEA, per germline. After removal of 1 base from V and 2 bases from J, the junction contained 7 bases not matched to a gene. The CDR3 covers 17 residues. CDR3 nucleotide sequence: TGTGCCAGCAGCTTAGGGCGACTAGCGGGAAGACCCTACGAGCAGTACTTC. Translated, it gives CASSLGRLAGRPYEQYF.

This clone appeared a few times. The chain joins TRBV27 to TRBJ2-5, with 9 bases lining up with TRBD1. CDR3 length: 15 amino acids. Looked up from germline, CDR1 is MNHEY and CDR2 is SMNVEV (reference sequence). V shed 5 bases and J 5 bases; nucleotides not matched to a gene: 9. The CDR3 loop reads CASSIRQGEAETQYF. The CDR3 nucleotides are TGTGCCAGCAGTATACGACAGGGGGAGGCCGAGACCCAGTACTTC.

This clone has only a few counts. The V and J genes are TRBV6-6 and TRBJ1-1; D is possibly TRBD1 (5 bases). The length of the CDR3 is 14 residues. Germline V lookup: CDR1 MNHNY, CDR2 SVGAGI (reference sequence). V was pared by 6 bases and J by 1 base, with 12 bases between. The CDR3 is CASRIDSSNTEAFF. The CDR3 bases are TGTGCCAGCAGGATAGACAGCTCGAACACTGAAGCTTTCTTT.

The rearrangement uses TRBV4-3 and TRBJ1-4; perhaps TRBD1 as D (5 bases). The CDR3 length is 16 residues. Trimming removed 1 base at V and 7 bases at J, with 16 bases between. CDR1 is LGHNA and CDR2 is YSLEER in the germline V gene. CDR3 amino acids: CASSQGDGWRGEKLFF. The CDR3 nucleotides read TGCGCCAGCAGCCAAGGGGACGGGTGGCGGGGTGAAAAACTGTTTTTT.

The CDR3: CASCFGNRADEQYF. The CDR3 nucleotides read TGTGCCAGCTGTTTTGGGAACAGGGCGGACGAGCAGTACTTC. V is TRBV5-6 and J is TRBJ2-7; possibly TRBD1 for D (6 bases). In germline, CDR1 is SGHDT, CDR2 YYEEEE. Trimming stripped 7 bases from V and 5 bases from J, with 19 bases between. This CDR3 comprises 14 residues.

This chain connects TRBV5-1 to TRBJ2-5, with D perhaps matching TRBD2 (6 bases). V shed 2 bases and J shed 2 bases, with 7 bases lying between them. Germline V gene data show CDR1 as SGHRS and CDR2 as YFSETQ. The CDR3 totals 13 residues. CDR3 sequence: CASSLGGQETQYF. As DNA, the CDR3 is TGCGCCAGCAGCTTAGGAGGGCAAGAGACCCAGTACTTC.

Here the CDR3 reads CASSVQGALYNEQFF. CDR3 sequence (DNA): TGTGCCAGCAGCGTTCAGGGGGCGCTATACAATGAGCAGTTCTTC. The V gene is TRBV9, the J gene TRBJ2-1; the match to TRBD1 covers 8 bases. Germline V gives CDR1 SGDLS, CDR2 YYNGEE. The CDR3 has 15 residues. Germline trimming cut 2 bases from V and 4 bases from J; bases unmatched to any gene: 5.

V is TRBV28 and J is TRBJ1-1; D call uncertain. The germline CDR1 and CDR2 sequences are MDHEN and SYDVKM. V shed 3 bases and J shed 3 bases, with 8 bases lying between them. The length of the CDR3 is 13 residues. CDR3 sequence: CASSLIEDTEAFF. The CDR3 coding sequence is TGTGCCAGCAGTTTGATCGAGGACACTGAAGCTTTCTTT.

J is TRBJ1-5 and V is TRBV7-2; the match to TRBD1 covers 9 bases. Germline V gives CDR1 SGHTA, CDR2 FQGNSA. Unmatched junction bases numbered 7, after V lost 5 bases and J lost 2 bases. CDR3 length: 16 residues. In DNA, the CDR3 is TGTGCCAGCAGCCCCGGGACAGGGAAGGGCAATCAGCCCCAGCATTTT. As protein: CASSPGTGKGNQPQHF.

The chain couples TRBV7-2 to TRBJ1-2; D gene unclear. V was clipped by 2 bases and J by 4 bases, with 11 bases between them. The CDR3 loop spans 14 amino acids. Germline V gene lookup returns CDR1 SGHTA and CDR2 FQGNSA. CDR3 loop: CASSLKHGLYGYTF. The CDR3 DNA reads TGTGCCAGCAGCTTAAAACACGGACTCTATGGCTACACCTTC.

The CDR3 DNA follows: TGCGCCAGCAGCCAAGATAGGGGACTAGGCTGGAATGAGCAGTTCTTC. This gives the protein CASSQDRGLGWNEQFF. The chain joins TRBV4-3 to TRBJ2-1, with 8 nucleotides matching TRBD2. From germline, CDR1 is LGHNA and CDR2 YSLEER. This CDR3 has 16 residues. The junction had 8 bases not matched to a gene; V was cut back by 0 bases and J by 7 bases.

CDR3 bases: TGTGCCAGCAGCTTACAGTCCCAGGGGACGGAGACCCAGTACTTC. Translating it yields CASSLQSQGTETQYF. The chain combines TRBV7-9 with TRBJ2-5, with a possible D match to TRBD1 (6 bases). Trimming took off 2 bases at V and 5 bases at J, with 15 bases between the two ends. Looked up from germline, CDR1 is SEHNR and CDR2 is FQNEAQ (reference sequence). The CDR3 extends over 15 amino acids.

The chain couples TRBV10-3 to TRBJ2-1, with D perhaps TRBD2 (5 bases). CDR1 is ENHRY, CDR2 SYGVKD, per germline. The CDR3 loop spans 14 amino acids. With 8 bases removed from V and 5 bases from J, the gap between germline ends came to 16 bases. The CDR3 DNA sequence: TGTGCCATCCGCGAGGGAGAGACCCACAATGAGCAGTTCTTC. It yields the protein CAIREGETHNEQFF.

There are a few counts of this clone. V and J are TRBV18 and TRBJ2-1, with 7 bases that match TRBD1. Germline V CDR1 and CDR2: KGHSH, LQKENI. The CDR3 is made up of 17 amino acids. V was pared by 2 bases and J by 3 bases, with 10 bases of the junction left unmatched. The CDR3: CASSPFAGTDIYNEQFF. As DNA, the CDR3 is TGTGCCAGCTCACCATTCGCCGGGACAGACATCTACAATGAGCAGTTCTTC.

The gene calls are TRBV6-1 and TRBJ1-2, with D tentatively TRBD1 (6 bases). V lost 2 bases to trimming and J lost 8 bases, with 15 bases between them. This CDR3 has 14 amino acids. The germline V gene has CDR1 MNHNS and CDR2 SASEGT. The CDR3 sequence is CASSEPYRVEGYTF. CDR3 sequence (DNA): TGTGCCAGCAGTGAACCGTACAGGGTGGAGGGCTACACCTTC.

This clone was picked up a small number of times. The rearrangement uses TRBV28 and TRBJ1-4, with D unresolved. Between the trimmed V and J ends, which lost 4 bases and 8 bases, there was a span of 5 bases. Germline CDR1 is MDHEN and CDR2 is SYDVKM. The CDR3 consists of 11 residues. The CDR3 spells CASSWAEKLFF. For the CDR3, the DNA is TGTGCCAGCAGTTGGGCCGAAAAACTGTTTTTT.

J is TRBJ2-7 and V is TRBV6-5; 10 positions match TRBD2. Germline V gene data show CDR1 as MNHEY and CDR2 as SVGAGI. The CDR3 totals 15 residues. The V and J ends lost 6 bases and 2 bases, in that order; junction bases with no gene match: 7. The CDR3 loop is CASRPTSGPPYEQYF. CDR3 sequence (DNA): TGTGCCAGCAGGCCGACTAGCGGGCCACCCTACGAGCAGTACTTC.

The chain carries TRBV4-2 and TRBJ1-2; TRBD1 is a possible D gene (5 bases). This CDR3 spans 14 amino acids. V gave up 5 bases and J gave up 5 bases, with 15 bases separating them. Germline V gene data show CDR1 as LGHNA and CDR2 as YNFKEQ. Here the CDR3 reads CASSGAGTGYGYTF. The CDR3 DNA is TGTGCCAGCAGCGGGGCGGGAACGGGATATGGCTACACCTTC.

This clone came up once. CDR3 nucleotide sequence: TGTGCCAGCAGCATGCGGGACAGGGTGCACGAGCAGTACTTC. Translating gives CASSMRDRVHEQYF. The chain carries TRBV13 and TRBJ2-7; 9 nucleotides agree with TRBD1. The germline gives CDR1 PRHDT, CDR2 FYEKMQ (reference sequence). The CDR3 is made up of 14 amino acids. J gave up 5 bases and V 5 bases, and 7 bases lay outside the gene matches.

The CDR3 DNA follows: TGCAGCGTTCTATTGTTAGATACGCAGTATTTT. It translates to CSVLLLDTQYF. The chain is built from TRBV29-1 and TRBJ2-3; D is unclear. The CDR3 contains 11 residues. Germline values: CDR1 SQVTM, CDR2 ANQGSEA. The V end was cut by 5 bases, the J end by 5 bases, with 8 bases between.